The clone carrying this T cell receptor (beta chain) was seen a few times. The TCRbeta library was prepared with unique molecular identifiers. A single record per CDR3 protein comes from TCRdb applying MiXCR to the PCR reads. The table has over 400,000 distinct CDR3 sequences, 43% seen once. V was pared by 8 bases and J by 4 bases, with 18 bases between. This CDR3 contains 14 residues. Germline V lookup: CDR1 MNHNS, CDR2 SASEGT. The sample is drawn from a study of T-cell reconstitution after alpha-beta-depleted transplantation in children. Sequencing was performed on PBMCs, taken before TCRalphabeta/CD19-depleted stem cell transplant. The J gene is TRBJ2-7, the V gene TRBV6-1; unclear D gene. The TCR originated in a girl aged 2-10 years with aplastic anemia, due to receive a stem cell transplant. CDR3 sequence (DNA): TGTGCCAGCTACCCTGGCCCAGGCCATTACGAGCAGTACTTC. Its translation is CASYPGPGHYEQYF.